The 27 T cell receptor beta chains presented below share a single source sample, sequenced in a study of PD-1 blockade in classical Hodgkin lymphoma. The repertoire was sequenced with immunoSEQ multiplex PCR; TCRdb's copy has only in-frame clones and lacks some. The sample gives 100,000 or so clones, 75% to 90% of which show up once; 6.5% to 7.5% is in the top ten. Brentuximab vedotin exposure varied among the patients, all of whom had relapsed after autologous stem cell transplantation. The source was peripheral blood mononuclear cells (PBMCs), collected before the second cycle of nivolumab. These receptors were collected from a human donor with classical Hodgkin lymphoma.

The chain couples TRBV5-1 to TRBJ2-7, with unresolved D. Trimming removed 2 bases at V and 1 base at J, with 7 bases between. Germline V gives CDR1 SGHRS, CDR2 YFSETQ. The CDR3 covers 13 residues. CDR3 sequence (DNA): TGCGCCAGCAGCTTCGACGGTTCCTACGAGCAGTACTTC. This codes for CASSFDGSYEQYF.

The chain links TRBV4-3 to TRBJ1-3; D remains unclear. The CDR3 contains 15 residues. Trimming removed 0 bases at V and 1 base at J, with 7 bases between. Germline V gene data show CDR1 as LGHNA and CDR2 as YSLEER. CDR3 amino acids: CASSQDVGSGNTIYF. The CDR3 DNA is TGCGCCAGCAGCCAAGATGTGGGGTCTGGAAACACCATATATTTT.

The chain couples TRBV11-2 to TRBJ2-1, with D hard to call. V was trimmed by 5 bases and J by 0 bases, leaving 14 bases between them. CDR3 length equals 16 residues. Germline lookup yields CDR1 SGHAT and CDR2 FQNNGV. CDR3 sequence (DNA): TGTGCCAGCAGCGTCGACACCCAGGTCTCCTACAATGAGCAGTTCTTC. Residues: CASSVDTQVSYNEQFF.

The chain is built from TRBV9 and TRBJ1-2, with 10 bases fitting TRBD1. Germline CDR1 reads SGDLS; CDR2 reads YYNGEE. The length of the CDR3 is 14 residues. V lost 2 bases and J lost 8; bases outside the gene matches: 6. CDR3 DNA sequence: TGTGCCAGCAGCGTGGGACAGGGGACATGGGGCTACACCTTC. It specifies CASSVGQGTWGYTF.

The V call is TRBV29-1, the J call TRBJ1-1; D is perhaps TRBD1 (5 bases). The CDR3 is 16 amino acids. Trimming took off 7 bases at V and 3 bases at J, with 24 bases between the two ends. Germline V gives CDR1 SQVTM, CDR2 ANQGSEA. DNA for the CDR3: TGCAGCGCAGGTGGGACGGGAGGTCCCTATGACACTGAAGCTTTCTTT. Translating gives CSAGGTGGPYDTEAFF.

This clone was detected a few times. The chain joins TRBV18 to TRBJ1-1; unclear D gene. V lost 4 bases to trimming and J lost 10 bases, with 13 bases between them. CDR3 length equals 12 residues. CDR1 is KGHSH, CDR2 LQKENI, per germline. As DNA, the CDR3 is TGTGCCAGCTCACTTAATAAGGGCCCAGCTTTCTTT. Amino acids: CASSLNKGPAFF.

The CDR3 DNA reads TGTGCCAGCAGTGAAGCCTCCGGTCCCTACGAGCAGTACTTC. Its protein product is CASSEASGPYEQYF. V is TRBV2 and J is TRBJ2-7, with D uncertain. The V and J ends lost 0 bases and 2 bases respectively, with 8 bases between them. The CDR3 runs 14 residues. The germline V gene encodes CDR1 SNHLY and CDR2 FYNNEI.

The chain links TRBV11-2 to TRBJ1-5; D ambiguous. V shed 1 base and J shed 1 base, with 8 bases lying between them. CDR3 length: 15 amino acids. CDR1 is SGHAT, CDR2 FQNNGV, per germline. The CDR3 here is CASSLVGRSNQPQHF. CDR3 bases: TGTGCCAGCAGCTTAGTCGGGAGAAGCAATCAGCCCCAGCATTTT.

About this clone itself: Other DNA sequences in this specimen translate into the identical CDR3. V and J are TRBV5-6 and TRBJ2-5; weak D call: TRBD2 (5 bases). The CDR3 sequence is 12 residues long. The ends were cut back, 0 bases at V and 5 bases at J, with 5 bases in the middle. The germline V gene encodes CDR1 SGHDT and CDR2 YYEEEE. CDR3 in amino acids: CASSLAGETQYF. CDR3 coding DNA: TGTGCCAGCAGCTTGGCGGGGGAGACCCAGTACTTC.

This chain joins TRBV7-2 and TRBJ2-1; maybe TRBD1 (6 bases). This CDR3 is 17 amino acids long. The V gene lost 5 bases and the J gene lost 1 base, with 18 bases spanning the gap. Germline loops: CDR1 SGHTA, CDR2 FQGNSA. The CDR3 DNA is TGTGCCAGCAGCCGAACATCAACAGGGAAATCCTACAATGAGCAGTTCTTC. Its translation: CASSRTSTGKSYNEQFF.

This chain uses TRBV19 with TRBJ2-7; TRBD1 might be the D (6 bases). Trimming pared 1 base from V and 2 bases from J, leaving 18 bases between. Per the germline V gene, CDR1 is LNHDA and CDR2 is SQIVND (reference sequence). The CDR3 loop spans 17 amino acids. The CDR3 DNA is TGTGCCAGTAGTATAGGAAAGGGACACCTTCCTCCCTACGAGCAGTACTTC. Translated, it gives CASSIGKGHLPPYEQYF.

The J gene is TRBJ2-3, the V gene TRBV5-1, with 7 bases fitting TRBD2. Germline values: CDR1 SGHRS, CDR2 YFSETQ. The CDR3 sequence is 14 residues long. With V trimmed by 0 bases and J by 8 bases, 6 bases remained unmatched. CDR3 sequence: CASSLDPSGGTQYF. As DNA, the CDR3 is TGCGCCAGCAGCTTGGATCCTAGCGGTGGTACGCAGTATTTT.

The genes are TRBV6-5 and TRBJ2-7, with TRBD1 as a possible D gene (6 bases). Germline CDR1 MNHEY, CDR2 SVGAGI. The CDR3 has 13 residues. V dropped 6 bases and J dropped 2 bases, with 11 bases sitting between them. The CDR3 DNA reads TGTGCCAGCAGGGCGGACAGTACCTACGAGCAGTACTTC. This gives the protein CASRADSTYEQYF.

The chain is built from TRBV19 and TRBJ2-1; D not resolved. Trimming pared 7 bases from V and 4 bases from J, leaving 5 bases between. The length of the CDR3 is 11 residues. The germline V gene has CDR1 LNHDA and CDR2 SQIVND (reference sequence). The CDR3 loop reads CASTVYNEQFF. CDR3 DNA sequence: TGTGCCAGTACGGTGTACAATGAGCAGTTCTTC. Using reference TRBV19 and TRBJ2-1 for the parts outside the CDR3, the full variable domain is DGGITQSPKYLFRKEGQNVTLSCEQNLNHDAMYWYRQDPGQGLRLIYYSQIVNDFQKGDIAEGYSVSREKKESFPLTVTSAQKNPTAFYLCASTVYNEQFFGPGTRLTVL.

The CDR3 nucleotides are TGTGCCAGCAGTGAAGTAGGGTTGATTCTCCCACTTAGCCAAAGCACCATATATTTT. It is translated as CASSEVGLILPLSQSTIYF. The V and J genes are TRBV6-1 and TRBJ1-3; no reliable D call. This CDR3 comprises 19 residues. Germline V gene data show CDR1 as MNHNS and CDR2 as SASEGT. Trimming shortened V by 1 base and J by 9 bases, and 28 bases separated the two germline ends.

This clone was counted a single time. This chain connects TRBV2 to TRBJ1-1; 7 bases match TRBD1. Trimming removed 6 bases from V and 0 bases from J; junction bases left unmatched: 4. Per germline, CDR1 SNHLY and CDR2 FYNNEI. The CDR3 contains 14 residues. CDR3: CASSEQGLNTEAFF. The CDR3 region has the DNA TGTGCCAGCAGCGAACAGGGGCTGAACACTGAAGCTTTCTTT.

This clone was counted once. This chain links TRBV7-2 with TRBJ2-7; 7 bases fit TRBD1. Per the germline V gene, CDR1 is SGHTA and CDR2 is FQGNSA. Losses at the gene ends were 3 bases for V and 2 bases for J; bases not matched to a gene: 4. The length of the CDR3 is 14 residues. In nucleotides, the CDR3 is TGTGCCAGCAGCTTGGACAGGTATACCTACGAGCAGTACTTC. This codes for CASSLDRYTYEQYF.

V gene TRBV5-1 combines with J gene TRBJ1-4; 9 bases are shared with TRBD1. This CDR3 has 14 residues. CDR1 is SGHRS and CDR2 is YFSETQ in the germline V gene. V trimming: 4 bases; J trimming: 4 bases; junction bases outside the gene matches: 2. DNA of the CDR3: TGCGCCAGCAGCCCGACAGGGGGTAATGAAAAACTGTTTTTT. Protein sequence: CASSPTGGNEKLFF.

The chain has TRBV6-4 and TRBJ1-6, with a tentative D call TRBD1 (5 bases). The CDR3 is 14 amino acids. CDR1 is MRHNA, CDR2 SNTAGT, per germline. Trimming stripped 5 bases from V and 7 bases from J, with 12 bases between. The CDR3 loop is CASSPRAFNSPLHF. CDR3 coding DNA: TGTGCCAGCAGTCCCAGGGCCTTCAATTCACCCCTCCACTTT.

The rearrangement links TRBV5-1 to TRBJ2-3, with TRBD2 identical over 8 bases. Germline lookup yields CDR1 SGHRS and CDR2 YFSETQ. Unmatched junction bases numbered 12, after V lost 3 bases and J lost 6 bases. There are 16 residues in the CDR3. The CDR3 DNA sequence: TGCGCCAGCAGCTCCATCCTCGGGGGGGTTCAGGATACGCAGTATTTT. Protein: CASSSILGGVQDTQYF.

This chain joins TRBV30 and TRBJ1-1; a weak D match, TRBD1 (6 bases). The CDR3 covers 13 residues. The germline V gene has CDR1 GTSNPN and CDR2 SVGIG (reference sequence). V shed 0 bases and J shed 10 bases, with 15 bases lying between them. CDR3 nucleotides: TGTGCCTGGAGTGTAGGGTTGGGACAAGGAGCTTTCTTT. Amino acids: CAWSVGLGQGAFF. The full variable domain, rest sourced from reference TRBV30 and TRBJ1-1, is SQTIHQWPATLVQPVGSPLSLECTVEGTSNPNLYWYRQAAGRGLQLLFYSVGIGQISSEVPQNLSASRPQDRQFILSSKKLLLSDSGFYLCAWSVGLGQGAFFGQGTRLTVV.

The V and J genes are TRBV2 and TRBJ2-6; D gene unclear. V was pared by 2 bases and J by 0 bases, with 8 bases between. Germline V CDR1 and CDR2: SNHLY, FYNNEI. CDR3 size: 16 residues. In DNA, the CDR3 is TGTGCCAGCAGTGAATCCCGGAGCTCTGGGGCCAACGTCCTGACTTTC. Protein: CASSESRSSGANVLTF.

This sequence joins TRBV2 and TRBJ2-2, with D perhaps being TRBD1 or TRBD2 (6 bases each). CDR1 and CDR2 (germline): SNHLY, FYNNEI. The length of the CDR3 is 14 residues. Trimming pared 5 bases from V and 7 bases from J, leaving 14 bases between. CDR3 sequence reads: CASSQGRMGGELFF. The CDR3 bases are TGTGCCAGCAGTCAGGGGAGGATGGGCGGGGAGCTGTTTTTT.

The chain is built from TRBV30 and TRBJ1-3; D unclear. The CDR3 contains 13 residues. Germline lookup yields CDR1 GTSNPN and CDR2 SVGIG (reference sequence). V lost 2 bases and J 0 bases, leaving 5 bases between the germline ends. DNA of the CDR3: TGTGCCTGGAGTCCAGACTCTGGAAACACCATATATTTT. It yields the protein CAWSPDSGNTIYF.

The chain links TRBV4-2 to TRBJ1-3, with D uncertain. Germline V gives CDR1 LGHNA, CDR2 YNFKEQ. Trimming pared 0 bases from V and 11 bases from J, leaving 11 bases between. The CDR3 loop spans 13 amino acids. CDR3 sequence (DNA): TGTGCCAGCAGCCAAGATGGGAAAAGGTCCATATATTTT. Its protein is CASSQDGKRSIYF.

The chain uses TRBV5-4 and TRBJ1-4; 7 nucleotides line up with TRBD1. This CDR3 comprises 16 residues. The germline V gene has CDR1 SGHNT and CDR2 YYREEE (reference sequence). Germline trimming cut 3 bases from V and 5 bases from J; bases unmatched to any gene: 10. CDR3 loop: CASSWQPGQPNEKLFF. In DNA form, the CDR3 reads TGTGCCAGCAGCTGGCAGCCGGGACAGCCAAATGAAAAACTGTTTTTT.

This clone turned up a few times. This chain connects TRBV28 to TRBJ1-5; 9 bases line up with TRBD1. Losses at the gene ends were 6 bases for V and 6 bases for J; bases not matched to a gene: 9. The V gene's germline CDR1 is MDHEN and CDR2 SYDVKM. The CDR3 is made up of 15 amino acids. The DNA for the CDR3 is TGTGCCAGCAGGTCCCTTACAGGGGGCGGTCAGCCCCAGCATTTT. Translated, it gives CASRSLTGGGQPQHF.